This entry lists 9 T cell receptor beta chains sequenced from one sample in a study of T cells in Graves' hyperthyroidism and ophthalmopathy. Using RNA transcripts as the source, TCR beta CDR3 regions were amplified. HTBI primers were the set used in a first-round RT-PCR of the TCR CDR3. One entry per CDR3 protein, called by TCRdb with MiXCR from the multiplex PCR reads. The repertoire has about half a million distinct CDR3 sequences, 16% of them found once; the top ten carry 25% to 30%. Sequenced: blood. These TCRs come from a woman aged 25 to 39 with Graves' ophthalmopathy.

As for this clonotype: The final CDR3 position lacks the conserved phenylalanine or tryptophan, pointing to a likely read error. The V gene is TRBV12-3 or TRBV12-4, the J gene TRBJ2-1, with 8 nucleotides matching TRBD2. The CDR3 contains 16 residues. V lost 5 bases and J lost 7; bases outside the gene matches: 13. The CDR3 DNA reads TGTGCCAGCAGTCCGCCGGGACTAGGGGGGGGTAATGAGCAGTTCCTC. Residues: CASSPPGLGGGNEQFL.

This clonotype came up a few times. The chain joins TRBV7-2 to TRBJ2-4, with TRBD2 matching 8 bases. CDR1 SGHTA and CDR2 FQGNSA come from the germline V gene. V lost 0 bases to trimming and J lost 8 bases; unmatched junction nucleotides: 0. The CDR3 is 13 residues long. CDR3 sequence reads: CASSLAGGDIQYF. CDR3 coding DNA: TGTGCCAGCAGCTTAGCCGGGGGGGACATTCAGTACTTC. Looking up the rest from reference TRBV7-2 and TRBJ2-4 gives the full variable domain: GAGVSQSPSNKVTEKGKDVELRCDPISGHTALYWYRQSLGQGLEFLIYFQGNSAPDKSGLPSDRFSAERTGGSVSTLTIQRTQQEDSAVYLCASSLAGGDIQYFGAGTRLSVL.

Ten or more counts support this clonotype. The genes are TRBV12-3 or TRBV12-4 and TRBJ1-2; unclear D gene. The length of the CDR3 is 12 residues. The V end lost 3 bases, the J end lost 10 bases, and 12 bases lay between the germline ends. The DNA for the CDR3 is TGTGCCAGCAGTTTTCACCAGGCGTACTACACCTTC. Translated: CASSFHQAYYTF.

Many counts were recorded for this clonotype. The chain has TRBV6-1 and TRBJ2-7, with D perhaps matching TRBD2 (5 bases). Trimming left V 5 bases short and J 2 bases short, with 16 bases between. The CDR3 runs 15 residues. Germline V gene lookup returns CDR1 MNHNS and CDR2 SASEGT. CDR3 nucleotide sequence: TGTGCCAGCAGTTCCCCGGCCCAGCGGACCTACGAGCAGTACTTC. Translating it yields CASSSPAQRTYEQYF.

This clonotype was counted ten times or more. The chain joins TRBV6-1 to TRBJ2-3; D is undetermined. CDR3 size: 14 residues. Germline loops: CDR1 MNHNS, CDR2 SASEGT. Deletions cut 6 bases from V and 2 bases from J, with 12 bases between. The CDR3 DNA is TGTGCCAGCAGCATGAGATTTCACACAGATACGCAGTATTTT. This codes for CASSMRFHTDTQYF.

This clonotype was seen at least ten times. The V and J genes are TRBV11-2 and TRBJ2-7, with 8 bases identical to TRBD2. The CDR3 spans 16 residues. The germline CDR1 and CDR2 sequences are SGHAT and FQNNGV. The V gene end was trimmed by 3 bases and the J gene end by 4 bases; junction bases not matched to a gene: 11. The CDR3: CASSLLPPASGYEQYF. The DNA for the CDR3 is TGTGCCAGCAGCTTGCTCCCCCCCGCTAGCGGGTACGAGCAGTACTTC.

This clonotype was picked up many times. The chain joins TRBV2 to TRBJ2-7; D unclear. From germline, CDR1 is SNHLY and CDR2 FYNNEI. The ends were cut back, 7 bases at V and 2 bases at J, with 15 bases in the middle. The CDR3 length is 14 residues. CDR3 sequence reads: CASISPQGPYEQYF. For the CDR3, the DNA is TGTGCCAGCATAAGCCCCCAAGGCCCCTACGAGCAGTACTTC.

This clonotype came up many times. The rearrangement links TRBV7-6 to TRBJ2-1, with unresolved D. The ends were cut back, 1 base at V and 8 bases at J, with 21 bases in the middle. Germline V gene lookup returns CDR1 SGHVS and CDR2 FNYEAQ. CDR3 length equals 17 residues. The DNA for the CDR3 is TGTGCCAGCAGCTTAGGGTTTGGGGTGATAGGAATAGATGAGCAGTTCTTC. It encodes CASSLGFGVIGIDEQFF.

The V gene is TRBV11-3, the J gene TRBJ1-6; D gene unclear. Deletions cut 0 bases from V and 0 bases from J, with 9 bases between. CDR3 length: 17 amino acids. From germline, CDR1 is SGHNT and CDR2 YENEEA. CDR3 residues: CASSLECRSSYNSPLHF. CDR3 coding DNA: TGTGCCAGCAGCTTAGAGTGCAGGAGCTCCTATAATTCACCCCTCCACTTT.